This T cell receptor (beta chain) was documented in a study of CD8 T cells in Susac syndrome. The RNA, about 0.45 to 1 ug, was put through reverse transcription using random hexamers. TCR beta CDR3 was amplified by immunoSEQ multiplex PCR. This amplification extended across 54 Vbeta and 13 Jbeta segments. TCRdb analysed the immunoSEQ multiplex PCR reads with MiXCR anew, one entry per CDR3 protein. The sample shows 100,000 to 150,000 distinct CDR3 sequences, about 95% of them seen only once. V lost 7 bases to trimming and J lost 1 base; unmatched junction nucleotides: 7. Per germline, CDR1 SQVTM and CDR2 ANQGSEA. The CDR3 runs 14 residues.

The sequence derives from a human donor in good health. This chain links TRBV29-1 with TRBJ1-1, with 9 bases fitting TRBD1. Sequenced sample: CD4+ T cells from PBMCs. CDR3 nucleotides: TGCAGCGCTCTGGACAGGGGATCGAACACTGAAGCTTTCTTT. Translated: CSALDRGSNTEAFF. Complete variable domain (other parts from reference TRBV29-1 and TRBJ1-1): SAVISQKPSRDICQRGTSLTIQCQVDSQVTMMFWYRQQPGQSLTLIATANQGSEATYESGFVIDKFPISRPNLTFSTLTVSNMSPEDSSIYLCSALDRGSNTEAFFGQGTRLTVV.